Included here is one TCR beta chain sequence, with context. Germline CDR1 reads MDHEN; CDR2 reads SYDVKM. Deletions cut 3 bases from V and 3 bases from J, with 12 bases between. The CDR3 totals 14 residues. Assay: immunoSEQ multiplex PCR; the TCRdb copy retains only in-frame clones and omits some. The sample consists of approximately 140,000 clones, just under 85% of them appearing once. The data were taken from a study of cytomegalovirus exposure and HLA in healthy donors. This chain joins TRBV28 and TRBJ2-7, with a weak D call TRBD1 (7 bases). The sample was PBMCs. This receptor was taken from a woman in her thirties in good health and CMV-seronegative. The CDR3 here is CASSFSQGGYEQYF. CDR3 coding DNA: TGTGCCAGCAGTTTCTCGCAGGGGGGCTACGAGCAGTACTTC.